One and the same sample provided the 9 T cell receptor beta chains below, sequenced in a study of cytomegalovirus exposure and HLA in healthy donors. With 60 Vbeta and 13 Jbeta primers, the PCR was carried out. Profiling relied on immunoSEQ multiplex PCR, and the TCRdb table lists in-frame clones only, not all of them. The table has approximately 84,000 clones, around 80% seen once. Sequenced input: PBMCs. The receptor set was obtained from a male donor in good health and CMV-seropositive.

This rearrangement joins TRBV9 to TRBJ1-2; 7 positions agree with TRBD1. J was trimmed by 7 bases and V by 0 bases; bases with no gene match: 9. The CDR3 has 15 residues. The germline V gene has CDR1 SGDLS and CDR2 YYNGEE. As DNA, the CDR3 is TGTGCCAGCAGCGTAGCTTTTGGACAGGCGTCTGGCTACACCTTC. Translating gives CASSVAFGQASGYTF.

CDR3 loop: CASSRDRGDSYEQYF. The CDR3, as DNA: TGTGCCAGCAGCAGAGACAGGGGGGACTCCTACGAGCAGTACTTC. The chain carries TRBV6-6 and TRBJ2-7; 9 bases fit TRBD1. The CDR3 has 15 amino acids. After removal of 6 bases from V and 0 bases from J, the junction contained 6 bases not matched to a gene. In germline, CDR1 is MNHNY, CDR2 SVGAGI (reference sequence).

The chain joins TRBV28 to TRBJ2-2; TRBD2 matches at 8 bases. This CDR3 comprises 14 residues. The V gene's germline CDR1 is MDHEN and CDR2 SYDVKM. J lost 6 bases, V lost 8 bases, and 8 bases had no gene match. The CDR3: CASGLAGIAGELFF. CDR3 coding DNA: TGTGCCAGCGGCCTAGCGGGTATCGCCGGGGAGCTGTTTTTT.

The chain links TRBV25-1 to TRBJ2-5; TRBD1 aligns across 7 bases. After removal of 2 bases from V and 2 bases from J, the junction contained 14 bases not matched to a gene. The CDR3 sequence is 18 residues long. The germline CDR1 and CDR2 sequences are MGHDK and SYGVNS. CDR3 amino acids: CASSEARTGPQHQETQYF. The CDR3 coding sequence is TGTGCCAGCAGTGAAGCTCGGACAGGCCCACAACATCAAGAGACCCAGTACTTC.

The gene calls are TRBV4-2 and TRBJ2-5; a possible D gene is TRBD1 (6 bases). V was pared by 0 bases and J by 4 bases, with 15 bases between. The CDR3 consists of 16 residues. CDR1 and CDR2 (germline): LGHNA, YNFKEQ. The CDR3 region has the DNA TGTGCCAGCAGCCAAGAAGGCTGGGGGCTTATAGAGACCCAGTACTTC. It yields the protein CASSQEGWGLIETQYF.

The chain couples TRBV6-5 to TRBJ2-7, with 8 bases lining up with TRBD1. V shed 4 bases and J 0 bases; nucleotides not matched to a gene: 2. CDR3 length: 14 residues. The V gene's germline CDR1 is MNHEY and CDR2 SVGAGI. CDR3 coding DNA: TGTGCCAGCAGTTTTGGGACAGGCTCCTACGAGCAGTACTTC. This translates into CASSFGTGSYEQYF.

In this sample, this clone turned up once. The V gene is TRBV27, the J gene TRBJ2-5; D uncertain. Germline loops: CDR1 MNHEY, CDR2 SMNVEV (reference sequence). Trimming stripped 4 bases from V and 1 base from J, with 13 bases between. This CDR3 region has 15 residues. The CDR3 DNA reads as TGTGCCAGCAGTTCTCGATCAGGTGGCCAAGAGACCCAGTACTTC. It is translated as CASSSRSGGQETQYF.

This clone was seen only once. The V gene is TRBV7-9, the J gene TRBJ1-2, with D possibly being TRBD1 (5 bases). CDR1 is SEHNR and CDR2 is FQNEAQ in the germline V gene (reference sequence). The CDR3 spans 12 residues. V lost 8 bases to trimming and J lost 2 bases, with 9 bases between them. CDR3: CASSTENYGYTF. The CDR3 DNA is TGTGCCAGCTCGACAGAGAACTATGGCTACACCTTC.

The V and J genes are TRBV6-6 and TRBJ2-3, with 7 positions matching TRBD1. The CDR3 spans 16 residues. In germline, CDR1 is MNHNY, CDR2 SVGAGI (reference sequence). V dropped 5 bases and J dropped 4; count of bases not matched to a gene: 12. CDR3 sequence: CASSRTGTEDPDTQYF. The CDR3, as DNA: TGTGCCAGCAGTCGAACCGGGACAGAGGACCCAGATACGCAGTATTTT.